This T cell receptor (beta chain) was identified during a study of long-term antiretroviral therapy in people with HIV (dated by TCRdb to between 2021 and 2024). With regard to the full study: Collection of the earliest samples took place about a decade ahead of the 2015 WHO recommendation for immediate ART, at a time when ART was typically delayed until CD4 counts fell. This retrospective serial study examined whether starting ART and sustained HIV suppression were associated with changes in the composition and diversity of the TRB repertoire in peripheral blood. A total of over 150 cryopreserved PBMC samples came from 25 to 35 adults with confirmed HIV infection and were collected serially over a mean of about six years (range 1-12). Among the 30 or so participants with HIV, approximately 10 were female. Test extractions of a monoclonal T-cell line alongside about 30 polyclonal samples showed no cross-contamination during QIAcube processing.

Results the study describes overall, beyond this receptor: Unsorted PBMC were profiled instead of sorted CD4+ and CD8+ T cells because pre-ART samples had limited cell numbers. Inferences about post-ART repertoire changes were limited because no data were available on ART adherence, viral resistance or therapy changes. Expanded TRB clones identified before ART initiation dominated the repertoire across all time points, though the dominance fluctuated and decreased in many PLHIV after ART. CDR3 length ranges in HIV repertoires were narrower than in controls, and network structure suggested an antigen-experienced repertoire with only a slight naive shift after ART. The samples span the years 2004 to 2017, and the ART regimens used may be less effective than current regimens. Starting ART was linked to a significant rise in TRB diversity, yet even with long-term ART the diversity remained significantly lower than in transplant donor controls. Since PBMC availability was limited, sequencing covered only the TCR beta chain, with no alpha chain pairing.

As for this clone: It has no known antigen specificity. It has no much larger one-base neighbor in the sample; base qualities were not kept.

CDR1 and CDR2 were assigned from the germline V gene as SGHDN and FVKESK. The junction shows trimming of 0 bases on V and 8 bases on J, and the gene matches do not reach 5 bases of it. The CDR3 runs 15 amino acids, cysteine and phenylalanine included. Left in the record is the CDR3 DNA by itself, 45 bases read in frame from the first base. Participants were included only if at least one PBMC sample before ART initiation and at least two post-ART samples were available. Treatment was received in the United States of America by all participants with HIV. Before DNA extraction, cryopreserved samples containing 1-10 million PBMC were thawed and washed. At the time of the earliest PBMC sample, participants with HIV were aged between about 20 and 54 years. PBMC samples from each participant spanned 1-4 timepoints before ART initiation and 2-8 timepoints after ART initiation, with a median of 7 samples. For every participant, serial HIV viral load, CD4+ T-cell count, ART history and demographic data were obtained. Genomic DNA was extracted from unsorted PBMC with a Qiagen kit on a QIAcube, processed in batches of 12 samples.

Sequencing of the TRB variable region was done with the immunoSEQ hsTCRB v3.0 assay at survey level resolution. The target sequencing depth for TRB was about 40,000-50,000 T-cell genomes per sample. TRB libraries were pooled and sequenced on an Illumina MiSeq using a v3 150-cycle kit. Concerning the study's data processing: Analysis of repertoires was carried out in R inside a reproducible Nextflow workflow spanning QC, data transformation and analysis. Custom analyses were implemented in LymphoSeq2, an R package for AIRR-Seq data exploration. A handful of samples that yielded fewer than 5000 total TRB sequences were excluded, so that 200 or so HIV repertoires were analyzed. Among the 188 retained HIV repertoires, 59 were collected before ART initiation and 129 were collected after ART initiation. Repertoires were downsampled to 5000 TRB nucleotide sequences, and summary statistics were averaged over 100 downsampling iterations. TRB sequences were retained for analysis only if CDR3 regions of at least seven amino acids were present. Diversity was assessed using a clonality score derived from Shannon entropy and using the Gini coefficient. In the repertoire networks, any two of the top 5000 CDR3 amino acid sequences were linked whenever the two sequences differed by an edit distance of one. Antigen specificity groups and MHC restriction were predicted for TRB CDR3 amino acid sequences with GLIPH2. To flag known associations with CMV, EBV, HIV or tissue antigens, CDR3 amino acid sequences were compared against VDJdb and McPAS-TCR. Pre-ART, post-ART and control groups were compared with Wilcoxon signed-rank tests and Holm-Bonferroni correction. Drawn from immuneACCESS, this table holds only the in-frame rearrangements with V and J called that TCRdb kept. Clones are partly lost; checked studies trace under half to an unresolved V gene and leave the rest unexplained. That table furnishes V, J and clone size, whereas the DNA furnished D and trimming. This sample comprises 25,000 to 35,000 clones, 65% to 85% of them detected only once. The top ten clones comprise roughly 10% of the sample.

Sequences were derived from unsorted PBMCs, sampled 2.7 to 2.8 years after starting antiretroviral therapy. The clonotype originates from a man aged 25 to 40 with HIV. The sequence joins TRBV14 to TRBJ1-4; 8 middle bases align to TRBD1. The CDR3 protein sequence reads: CASSQDQGAGEKLFF. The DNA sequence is TGTGCCAGCAGCCAAGATCAGGGGGCCGGCGAAAAACTGTTTTTT.